This T cell receptor beta chain stems from a study of blood T cell repertoires in COVID-19. Germline CDR1 MNHEY, CDR2 SVGAGI. The CDR3 extends over 14 amino acids. V lost 7 bases to trimming and J lost 2 bases; unmatched junction nucleotides: 6. The assay was immunoSEQ multiplex PCR, and TCRdb's table has in-frame clones only and misses some. The data show some 230,000 clones, approximately 90% seen once. Patients in Seattle were enrolled during active infection, then followed longitudinally. The chain couples TRBV6-5 to TRBJ2-7; the match to TRBD1 covers 9 bases. The sequence was collected from a woman aged 50 to 60 with COVID-19, enrolled during active disease. Sequencing used peripheral blood. CDR3 nucleotides: TGTGCCAGCAAACTGGGACAGGGAACCTACGAGCAGTACTTC. Encoded protein: CASKLGQGTYEQYF.